The rows below give T cell receptor beta chains drawn from one sample of a study of a mutant IDH1 vaccine in newly diagnosed glioma. Some clones are missing from TCRdb's copy, which holds only in-frame ones; the method was immunoSEQ multiplex PCR. The sample has around 30,000 clones, around four fifths seen once. This material consisted of peripheral blood mononuclear cells (PBMCs), taken from a glioma patient treated with radiotherapy, temozolomide or both. The origin of the receptors is a man aged 50 to 60 with glioma. Some clones in this sample may be carry-over from other donors' samples. Each CDR3 is given with its conserved first and last residue. The D gene is left open where the match is weak. Part of the rows lack a size; the others show once, few, many or a class for expanded clones.

j_gene | abundance | len | d_gene | v_gene | CDR3aa | CDR3nt
TRBJ2-5 | - | 11 | - | TRBV14 | CASSRQETQYF | TGTGCCAGCAGCCGCCAAGAGACCCAGTACTTC
TRBJ1-5 | - | 15 | - | TRBV28 | CASSPLRGAFQPQHF | TGTGCCAGCAGTCCCCTAAGGGGGGCGTTTCAGCCCCAGCATTTT
TRBJ2-3 | - | 13 | - | TRBV19 | CASSLPSTDTQYF | TGTGCCAGTAGCCTACCTAGCACAGATACGCAGTATTTT
TRBJ2-7 | - | 13 | - | TRBV18 | CASSPEGPSKQYF | TGTGCCAGCTCCCCGGAAGGACCCTCCAAGCAGTACTTC
TRBJ1-4 | - | 16 | TRBD1 | TRBV6-1 | CASSDITGGVGRKLFF | TGTGCCAGCAGTGACATAACAGGGGGTGTTGGGCGAAAACTGTTTTTT
TRBJ2-7 | - | 13 | TRBD1 | TRBV6-5 | CASSPTGGYEQYF | TGTGCCAGCTCCCCCACAGGGGGATACGAGCAGTACTTC
TRBJ1-4 | - | 15 | TRBD1 | TRBV6-1 | CASSELGQGGEKLFF | TGTGCCAGCAGTGAGCTAGGACAGGGTGGCGAAAAACTGTTTTTT
TRBJ1-6 | - | 15 | - | TRBV13 | CASSFGGRNNSPLHF | TGTGCCAGCAGCTTCGGGGGGCGAAATAATTCACCCCTCCACTTT
TRBJ1-1 | - | 12 | - | TRBV11-3 | CASSPRGTEAFF | TGTGCCAGCAGCCCGCGGGGCACTGAAGCTTTCTTT
TRBJ2-1 | - | 14 | TRBD1 | TRBV6-5 | CASTSWTGNNEQFF | TGTGCCAGCACCTCGTGGACAGGAAACAATGAGCAGTTCTTC
TRBJ1-2 | - | 16 | - | TRBV4-3 | CASSQDAMRAGYGYTF | TGCGCCAGCAGCCAAGATGCGATGAGGGCTGGATATGGCTACACCTTC
TRBJ2-1 | - | 16 | - | TRBV7-8 | CASSLTLSTGRNEQFF | TGTGCCAGCAGCTTAACCCTATCGACAGGGAGGAATGAGCAGTTCTTC
TRBJ2-5 | - | 15 | - | TRBV14 | CASSLYGGAGETQYF | TGTGCCAGCAGCCTTTATGGGGGCGCAGGGGAGACCCAGTACTTC
TRBJ2-3 | - | 15 | TRBD2 | TRBV5-1 | CATQQSSGSTDTQYF | TGCGCCACCCAGCAGTCTAGCGGGAGCACAGATACGCAGTATTTT
TRBJ2-2 | - | 15 | TRBD2 | TRBV9 | CASSVEGTSGRELFF | TGTGCCAGCAGCGTAGAGGGGACTAGCGGGAGGGAGCTGTTTTTT
TRBJ2-7 | - | 11 | - | TRBV5-4 | CASSNSYEQYF | TGTGCCAGCAGCAACTCCTACGAGCAGTACTTC
TRBJ2-7 | - | 13 | - | TRBV14 | CASSQGFLFRQYF | TGTGCCAGCAGCCAAGGGTTTCTGTTTCGGCAGTACTTC
TRBJ2-1 | once | 17 | TRBD2 | TRBV7-6 | CASSLRLAGGSYNEQFF | TGTGCCAGCAGCCTCAGACTAGCGGGAGGTAGTTACAATGAGCAGTTCTTC
TRBJ2-7 | - | 14 | TRBD2 | TRBV7-9 | CASRGSGRESRQYF | TGTGCCAGCAGAGGTAGCGGGAGAGAATCAAGGCAGTACTTC
TRBJ2-1 | - | 13 | - | TRBV25-1 | CASSEYRLNEQFF | TGTGCCAGCAGTGAATACAGACTTAATGAGCAGTTCTTC
TRBJ1-1 | - | 11 | - | TRBV11-2 | CASSAGREAFF | TGTGCCAGCAGCGCGGGGCGTGAAGCTTTCTTT
TRBJ1-2 | - | 14 | TRBD1 | TRBV7-8 | CASSWDRDSYGYTF | TGTGCCAGCAGCTGGGACCGGGACAGCTATGGCTACACCTTC
TRBJ2-4 | - | 17 | - | TRBV5-5 | CASSLSYLAGAKNIQYF | TGTGCCAGCAGCTTGTCTTATTTGGCCGGAGCCAAAAACATTCAGTACTTC
TRBJ1-1 | - | 16 | - | TRBV6-6 | CASSYLKGGVNTEALF | TGTGCCAGCAGTTACCTTAAGGGGGGGGTGAACACTGAAGCTTTATTT
TRBJ2-1 | few | 13 | - | TRBV14 | CASSPGAVDSQFF | TGTGCCAGCAGCCCAGGGGCAGTAGATAGTCAGTTCTTC
TRBJ2-2 | - | 13 | - | TRBV28 | CASTSVNTGELFF | TGTGCCAGCACTTCAGTCAACACCGGGGAGCTGTTTTTT
TRBJ2-3 | - | 13 | - | TRBV6-5 | CASSYVRTDTQYF | TGTGCCAGCAGTTACGTTAGAACAGATACGCAGTATTTT
TRBJ2-3 | - | 16 | - | TRBV25-1 | CASSEAGRSYTDTQYF | TGTGCCAGCAGTGAGGCCGGGAGATCGTACACAGATACGCAGTATTTT
TRBJ1-5 | - | 16 | - | TRBV21-1 | CASSTGQGGSNQPQHF | TGTGCCAGCAGCACAGGACAGGGAGGATCCAATCAGCCCCAGCATTTT
TRBJ2-1 | - | 13 | TRBD1 | TRBV6-1 | CASGDRGRDEQFF | TGTGCCAGCGGGGACAGGGGGCGAGATGAGCAGTTCTTC
TRBJ1-1 | - | 11 | - | TRBV19 | CATTVNTEAFF | TGTGCCACGACAGTGAACACTGAAGCTTTCTTT
TRBJ1-1 | medium-sized | 14 | - | TRBV4-1 | CASLSRTSKGEAFF | TGCGCCAGCCTGTCGAGGACCTCGAAGGGTGAAGCTTTCTTT
TRBJ1-1 | - | 15 | - | TRBV7-2 | CASSLGGADAKQAFF | TGTGCCAGCAGCTTAGGGGGAGCGGACGCCAAACAAGCTTTCTTT
TRBJ2-7 | once | 15 | - | TRBV27 | CASSSRGTLDYEQYF | TGTGCCAGCAGTTCCAGAGGAACCCTAGACTACGAGCAGTACTTC
TRBJ1-3 | few | 14 | - | TRBV11-2 | CASSLTPSGNTIYF | TGTGCCAGCAGCTTAACACCCTCTGGAAACACCATATATTTT
TRBJ2-5 | - | 15 | TRBD2 | TRBV5-1 | CATARGAGPQETQYF | TGCGCCACCGCTCGAGGAGCGGGGCCGCAAGAGACCCAGTACTTC